This T cell receptor (beta chain) was retrieved from a study of T cell responses to AZD1222 COVID-19 vaccine. Turning to the study itself: Pooling of second doses given at about 4 or about 12 weeks was done.

General study results and limits: Once two AZD1222 doses were given, Spike-specific TCR breadth and depth went up.

Some clones are missing from TCRdb's copy, which holds only in-frame ones; the method was immunoSEQ multiplex PCR. The sample carries about 140,000 clones, about nine tenths recorded once. With regard to this clone: No antigen is known for it.

Germline V CDR1 and CDR2: SGHTA, FQGNSA. The V gene end was trimmed by 1 base and the J gene end by 0 bases; junction bases not matched to a gene: 8. CDR3 length: 17 amino acids. This specimen consisted of peripheral blood, obtained on day 0 of AZD1222 vaccination. This chain uses TRBV7-2 with TRBJ2-7; TRBD2 matches at 8 bases. This sequence originates from an adult in good health. The CDR3 sequence is CASSLEGRGALSYEQYF. The CDR3 DNA is TGTGCCAGCAGCTTAGAGGGGCGGGGGGCCCTCTCCTACGAGCAGTACTTC.